This T cell receptor beta chain is from a study of T cells in Graves' hyperthyroidism and ophthalmopathy (dated by TCRdb to 2018 to 2020). With regard to the full study: Peripheral blood was collected at initial diagnosis, before any treatment. To identify TCR V-J signatures that set the groups apart, the researchers used a discovery cohort of 100 patients, made up of around 42 with Graves' ophthalmopathy and 55 to 65 with stable Graves' hyperthyroidism. Prospective prediction of ophthalmopathy was tested in an independent validation cohort of fewer than 20 hyperthyroidism patients and some 17 patients who later progressed to ophthalmopathy. The 95 to 100 discovery patients were randomly split 7:3 into training and test sets. The study also compared thyroid tissue and blood T-cell repertoires from a handful of Graves' hyperthyroidism patients. Once sampling was done, hyperthyroidism patients were given methimazole at a starting dose of 30 mg daily, whereas ophthalmopathy patients were given high-dose intravenous methylprednisolone. The paper describes TCR Vbeta CDR3 sequencing of 120 to 150 peripheral blood samples, made up of 43 ophthalmopathy patients, more than 70 hyperthyroidism patients and approximately 17 progressor patients. Findings and caveats that apply to the study as a whole: Blood samples also contained most of the expanded thyroid clonotypes (frequency above 0.001), which suggests that blood repertoires may reflect thyroid immune responses. A 13 V-J signature model separated ophthalmopathy from stable hyperthyroidism, with just over 85% sensitivity and around 84% specificity in cross-validation and 80%/75% in testing. In validation, progression to ophthalmopathy was predicted by the model with almost 71% sensitivity and roughly 72% specificity, a median of roughly six months before onset. Sample size was not statistically predetermined, and blinding of investigators to group allocation was not performed.

Ophthalmopathy patients had moderately to severely active disease, Clinical Activity Score of at least 3, NOSPECS grade of at least 4, and duration under 3 months. Exclusion was applied to patients with uncontrolled infections, other autoimmune diseases, pregnancy or lactation. Diagnoses relied on clinical symptoms, serum thyroxine and TRAb, thyroid ultrasound and orbital computed tomography. PBMCs were separated from approximately 10 ml of fresh peripheral blood using Ficoll-Paque density gradient centrifugation. Total RNA was extracted with Trizol reagent, and quality was checked on an Agilent 2100 Bioanalyzer. CDR1 SNHLY and CDR2 FYNNEI are derived from the germline V gene. The CDR3 contains 13 residues, cysteine and phenylalanine counted. Only the CDR3 DNA is retained, 39 bases long and in frame from the first base. Trimming takes 3 bases from V and 5 bases from J, and the germline ends sit 8 bases apart.

Amplification of TCR beta CDR3 regions was carried out from RNA transcripts. The first round of RT-PCR for the TCR CDR3 was performed with the HTBI primer set and the Qiagen OneStep RT-PCR kit. The libraries were constructed in a second round of multiplex PCR and then size-selected and purified. Sequencing of the libraries was done on an Illumina HiSeq2000 using paired-end 100 bp reads. Per the original workflow: SOAPnuke was used to process the raw data, with reads discarded if the reads contained adapters or uncalled bases, had a mean Phred below 15, or lacked an exact constant-primer or identifier match. COPE v1.2.5 was used to merge the high-quality paired reads, and each unique nucleotide sequence was defined as a clonotype. MiTCR v1.1 was used to align clonotypes to the IMGT TRBV, TRBD and TRBJ reference segments. The analysis included only V-J combinations with a frequency above 0.0001, which together covered roughly 99% of the repertoires. The TCS score was defined as F50 (clonal expansion) divided by E x V (chaos), with BLOSUM62-based TCRdist calculated between CDR3 peptides within each V-J. Welch's t-statistics and random forest reduced fewer than 550 V-J features to about 12, which were used in a naive Bayes classifier (R e1071). TCRdb reworked the public reads: Q25 trimming with fastp, MiXCR clone assembly, productive beta chains retained. Here each entry gathers all rows of one CDR3 protein and keeps the most common genes and DNA. What appears here as the V and J calls and clone size reflects TCRdb's work, not the paper's. This sample lists roughly 350,000 distinct CDR3 sequences; 14% were detected once. The ten largest clones capture around 19% of the sample.

This clonotype has a count of ten or more. The clone's antigen remains unknown. No base-level quality is on record; no much larger clone is a single base apart. The chain joins TRBV2 to TRBJ1-5; too little of a D gene remains to name it. The origin of this receptor is a woman in her 30s with Graves' ophthalmopathy. The source material was blood. The DNA reads as follows: TGTGCCAGCAGTGACCCCCCGGATCAGCCCCAGCATTTT. This codes for CASSDPPDQPQHF.